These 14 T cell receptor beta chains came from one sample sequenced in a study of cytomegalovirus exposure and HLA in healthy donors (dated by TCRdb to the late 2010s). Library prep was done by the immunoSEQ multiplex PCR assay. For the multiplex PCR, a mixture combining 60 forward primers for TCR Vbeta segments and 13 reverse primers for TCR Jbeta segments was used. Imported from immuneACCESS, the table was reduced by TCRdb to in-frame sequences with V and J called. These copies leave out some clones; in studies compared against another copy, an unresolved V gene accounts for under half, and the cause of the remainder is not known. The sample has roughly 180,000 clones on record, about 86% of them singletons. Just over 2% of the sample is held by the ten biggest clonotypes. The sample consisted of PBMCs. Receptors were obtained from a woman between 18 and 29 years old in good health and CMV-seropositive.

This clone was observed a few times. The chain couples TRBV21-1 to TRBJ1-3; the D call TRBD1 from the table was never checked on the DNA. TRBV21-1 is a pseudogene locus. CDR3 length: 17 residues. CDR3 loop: CASSKGPLRVPGNTIYF. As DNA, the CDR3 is TGTGCCAGCAGCAAAGGCCCGCTCAGGGTGCCTGGAAACACCATATATTTT.

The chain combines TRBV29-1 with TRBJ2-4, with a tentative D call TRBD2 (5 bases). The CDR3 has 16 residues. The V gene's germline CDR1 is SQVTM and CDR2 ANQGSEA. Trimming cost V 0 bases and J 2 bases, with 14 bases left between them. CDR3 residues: CSVEDTAIGTKNIQYF. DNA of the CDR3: TGCAGCGTTGAAGATACCGCTATCGGGACCAAAAACATTCAGTACTTC.

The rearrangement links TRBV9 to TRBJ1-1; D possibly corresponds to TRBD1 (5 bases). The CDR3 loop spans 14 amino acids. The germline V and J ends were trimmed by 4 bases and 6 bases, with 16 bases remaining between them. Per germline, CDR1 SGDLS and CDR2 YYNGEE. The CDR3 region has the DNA TGTGCCAGCAGCCCCCATTGGGGGGAGGCTGAAGCTTTCTTT. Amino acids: CASSPHWGEAEAFF.

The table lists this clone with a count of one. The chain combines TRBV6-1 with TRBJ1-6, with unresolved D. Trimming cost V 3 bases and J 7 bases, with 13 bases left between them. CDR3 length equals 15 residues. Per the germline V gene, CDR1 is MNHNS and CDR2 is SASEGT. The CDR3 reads CASSESVYGNSPLHF. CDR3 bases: TGTGCCAGCAGTGAGAGTGTGTACGGGAATTCACCCCTCCACTTT.

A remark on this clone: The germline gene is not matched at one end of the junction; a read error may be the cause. The CDR3 sequence: CSSSPFAGTVGETQYF. The CDR3 DNA follows: TGTTCCAGCAGCCCATTCGCCGGGACAGTCGGGGAGACCCAGTACTTC. This chain uses TRBV7-9 with TRBJ2-5; 7 bases align to TRBD1. The CDR3 length is 16 residues. Germline lookup yields CDR1 SEHNR and CDR2 FQNEAQ (reference sequence).

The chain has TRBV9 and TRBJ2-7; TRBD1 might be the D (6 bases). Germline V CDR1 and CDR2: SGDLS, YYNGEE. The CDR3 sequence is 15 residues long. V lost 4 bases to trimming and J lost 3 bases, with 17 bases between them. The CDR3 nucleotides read TGTGCCAGCAGCCCCAGGGGCAGGTCCAACTACGAGCAGTACTTC. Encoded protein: CASSPRGRSNYEQYF.

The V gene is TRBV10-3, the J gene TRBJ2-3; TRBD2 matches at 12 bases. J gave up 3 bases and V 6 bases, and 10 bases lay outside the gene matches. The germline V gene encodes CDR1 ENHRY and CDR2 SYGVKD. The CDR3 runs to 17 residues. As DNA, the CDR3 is TGTGCCATCAGGCCCGGGGGCGGACTAGCGGGGACAGATACGCAGTATTTT. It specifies CAIRPGGGLAGTDTQYF.

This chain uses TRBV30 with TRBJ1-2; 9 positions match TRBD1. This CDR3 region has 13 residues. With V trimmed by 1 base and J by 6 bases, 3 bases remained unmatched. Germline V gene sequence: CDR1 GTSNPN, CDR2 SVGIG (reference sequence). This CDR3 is CAWSDGTGNGYTF. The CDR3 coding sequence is TGTGCCTGGAGTGATGGGACAGGGAATGGCTACACCTTC. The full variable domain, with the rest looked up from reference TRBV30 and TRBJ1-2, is SQTIHQWPATLVQPVGSPLSLECTVEGTSNPNLYWYRQAAGRGLQLLFYSVGIGQISSEVPQNLSASRPQDRQFILSSKKLLLSDSGFYLCAWSDGTGNGYTFGSGTRLTVV.

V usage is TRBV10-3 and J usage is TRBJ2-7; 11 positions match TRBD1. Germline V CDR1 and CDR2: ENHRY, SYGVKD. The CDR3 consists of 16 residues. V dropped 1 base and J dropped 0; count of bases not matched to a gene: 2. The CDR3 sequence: CAISEYGTGGSYEQYF. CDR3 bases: TGTGCCATCAGTGAGTATGGGACAGGGGGCTCCTACGAGCAGTACTTC.

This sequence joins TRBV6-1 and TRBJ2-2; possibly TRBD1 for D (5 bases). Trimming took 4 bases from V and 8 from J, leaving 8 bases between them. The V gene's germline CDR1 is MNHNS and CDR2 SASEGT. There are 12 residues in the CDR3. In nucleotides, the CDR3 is TGTGCCAGCAGTGGACAGATAGGGGAGCTGTTTTTT. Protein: CASSGQIGELFF.

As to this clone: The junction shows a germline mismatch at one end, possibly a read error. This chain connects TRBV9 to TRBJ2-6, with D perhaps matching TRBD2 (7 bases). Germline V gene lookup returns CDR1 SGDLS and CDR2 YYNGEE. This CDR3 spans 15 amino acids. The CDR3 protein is CASSVEWGGANGLTF. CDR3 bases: TGTGCCAGCAGCGTAGAGTGGGGGGGGGCCAACGGCCTGACTTTC.

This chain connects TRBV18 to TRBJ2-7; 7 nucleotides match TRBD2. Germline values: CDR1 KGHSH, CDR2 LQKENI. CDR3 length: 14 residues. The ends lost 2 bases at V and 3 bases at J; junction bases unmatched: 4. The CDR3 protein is CASSPRSGGYEQYF. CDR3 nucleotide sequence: TGTGCCAGCTCACCAAGGTCGGGGGGCTACGAGCAGTACTTC.

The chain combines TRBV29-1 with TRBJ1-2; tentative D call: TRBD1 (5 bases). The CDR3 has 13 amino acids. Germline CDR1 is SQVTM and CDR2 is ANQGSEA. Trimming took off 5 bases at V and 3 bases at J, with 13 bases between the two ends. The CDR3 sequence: CSVLGGRDYGYTF. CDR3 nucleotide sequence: TGCAGCGTTTTGGGGGGGAGGGACTATGGCTACACCTTC.

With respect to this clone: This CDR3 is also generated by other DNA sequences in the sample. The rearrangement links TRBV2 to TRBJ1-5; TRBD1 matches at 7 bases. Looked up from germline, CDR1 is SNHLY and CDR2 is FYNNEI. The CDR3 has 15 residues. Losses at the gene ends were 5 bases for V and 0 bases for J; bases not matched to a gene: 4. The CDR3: CASSRDSYSNQPQHF. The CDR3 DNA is TGTGCCAGCAGTAGGGACAGCTATAGCAATCAGCCCCAGCATTTT.